Detailed here is one TCR beta chain. The sample is drawn from a study of radiation and T cells in renal cell carcinoma. Time point defined: blood 2 weeks post-SBRT. Indicated treatment: 15 Gy SBRT to primary tumor, nephrectomy 4 weeks later. The patient's renal cell carcinoma had clear cell pathology. Here immunoSEQ multiplex PCR was the method, and the copy in TCRdb shows in-frame clones only, minus some. Of around 130,000 clones in the sample, 88% are singletons; the top ten hold 5.5% to 6.5%. The sequence was collected from a woman aged 65 to 85 with renal cell carcinoma. The sequences come from blood, collected from a patient whose treatment included radiotherapy and nephrectomy.

CDR3 coding DNA: TGTGCCAGCAGCGTGGGACAGGGGTTCACAGATACGCAGTATTTT. This encodes CASSVGQGFTDTQYF. V gene TRBV9 combines with J gene TRBJ2-3; TRBD1 matches 10 bases. V lost 2 bases, J lost 2 bases, and 2 bases stayed unmatched. This CDR3 contains 15 residues. CDR1 SGDLS and CDR2 YYNGEE come from the germline V gene.